Reported below is one TCR beta chain. The CDR3 totals 15 residues. Germline CDR1 LNHDA, CDR2 SQIVND (reference sequence). Trimming cost V 5 bases and J 6 bases; bases outside gene matches: 10. This sample is drawn from a study of blood T cell repertoires in COVID-19. TCRdb's copy holds only in-frame clones and misses some; the assay was immunoSEQ multiplex PCR. This repertoire shows 150,000 to 200,000 clones, 82% found once; its top ten account for roughly 7%. The genes are TRBV19 and TRBJ2-7, with 10 bases identical to TRBD2. Sample: peripheral blood. The clonotype comes from a woman aged 40 to 50 with COVID-19, enrolled during active disease. In DNA form, the CDR3 reads TGTGCCAGTAGTTTGGTCCTAGCGGGGGTCGGCGAGCAGTACGTC. Amino acids: CASSLVLAGVGEQYV.